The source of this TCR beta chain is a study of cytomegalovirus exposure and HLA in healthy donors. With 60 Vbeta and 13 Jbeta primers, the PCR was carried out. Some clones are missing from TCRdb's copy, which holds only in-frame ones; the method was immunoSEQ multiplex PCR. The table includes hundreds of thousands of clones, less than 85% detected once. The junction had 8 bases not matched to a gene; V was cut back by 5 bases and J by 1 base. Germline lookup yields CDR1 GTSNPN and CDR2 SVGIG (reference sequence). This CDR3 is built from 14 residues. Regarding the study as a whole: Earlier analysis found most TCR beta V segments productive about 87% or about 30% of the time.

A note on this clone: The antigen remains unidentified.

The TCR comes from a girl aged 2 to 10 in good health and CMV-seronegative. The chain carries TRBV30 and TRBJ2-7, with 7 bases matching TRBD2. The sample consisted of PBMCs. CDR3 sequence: CAWGRALGSYEQYF. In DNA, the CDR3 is TGTGCCTGGGGGAGGGCATTGGGTTCCTACGAGCAGTACTTC.